The 15 T cell receptor beta chains reported below all come from one sample, sequenced in a study of T cell repertoires in cytomegalovirus infection. Antigen specificity for these receptors is unknown. TCRdb fed the reads into MiXCR, producing one record per CDR3 protein. The sample contains about 310,000 distinct CDR3 sequences, 25% of which appear only once. Sequencing used cultured PBMCs, obtained from culture after CMV antigen stimulation. The receptors shown here come from a human donor in good health (CMV status not recorded). Some clones in this sample may be carry-over from other donors' samples.

This clonotype was observed a few times. The chain employs TRBV10-3 and TRBJ2-1; 9 bases are a match to TRBD2. Germline values: CDR1 ENHRY, CDR2 SYGVKD. CDR3 length: 14 residues. The V gene end was trimmed by 6 bases and the J gene end by 8 bases; junction bases not matched to a gene: 8. Written as DNA, the CDR3 is TGTGCCATCAGGCCGGGACTAGCCTTTTATGAGCAGTTCTTC. This sequence encodes CAIRPGLAFYEQFF.

Worth noting for this clonotype: A much larger clone differs from this one at a single base, so this may be a read error. This chain uses TRBV28 with TRBJ1-1; weak D call: TRBD1 (5 bases). The germline CDR1 and CDR2 sequences are MDHEN and SYDVKM. Trimming left V 6 bases short and J 4 bases short, with 15 bases between. The CDR3 runs to 14 residues. CDR3 protein: CASRLGGGSTEAFF. As DNA, the CDR3 is TGTGCCAGCAGATTGGGGGGGGGGTCCACTGAAGCTTTCTTT. The whole variable domain, filled in from reference TRBV28 and TRBJ1-1, reads DVKVTQSSRYLVKRTGEKVFLECVQDMDHENMFWYRQDPGLGLRLIYFSYDVKMKEKGDIPEGYSVSREKKERFSLILESASTNQTSMYLCASRLGGGSTEAFFGQGTRLTVV.

The chain joins TRBV5-4 to TRBJ1-2; D uncertain. This CDR3 comprises 13 residues. Trimming took 4 bases from V and 3 from J, leaving 10 bases between them. Germline loops: CDR1 SGHNT, CDR2 YYREEE (reference sequence). The CDR3 coding sequence is TGTGCCAGCAGCCCGGACTACGACTATGGCTACACCTTC. It translates to CASSPDYDYGYTF.

For the CDR3, the DNA is TGTGCCAGCGGAGGGAGGAACTATGGCTACACCTTC. The encoded protein is CASGGRNYGYTF. This sequence joins TRBV28 and TRBJ1-2, with D unresolved. The ends were cut back, 8 bases at V and 2 bases at J, with 9 bases in the middle. Germline CDR1 MDHEN, CDR2 SYDVKM. The CDR3 is made up of 12 amino acids.

The table lists this clonotype with a few counts. The chain links TRBV18 to TRBJ2-7; 15 nucleotides line up with TRBD2. V was clipped by 3 bases and J by 3 bases; unmatched bases: 12. The CDR3 extends over 19 amino acids. Looked up from germline, CDR1 is KGHSH and CDR2 is LQKENI. The chain's CDR3 is CASSPIGLAGGQGNYEQYV. CDR3 DNA: TGTGCCAGCTCACCCATCGGACTAGCGGGAGGGCAAGGGAACTACGAGCAGTACGTC.

The rearrangement links TRBV5-4 to TRBJ2-2; 9 bases match TRBD2. CDR3 length equals 17 residues. After removal of 0 bases from V and 5 bases from J, the junction contained 8 bases not matched to a gene. Germline V lookup: CDR1 SGHNT, CDR2 YYREEE (reference sequence). The CDR3 DNA follows: TGTGCCAGCAGCTTGGCCAGTGCGGGAGGGGGGACCGGGGAGCTGTTTTTT. It yields the protein CASSLASAGGGTGELFF.

On this clonotype: A read error may account for a junction end that differs from germline. This chain uses TRBV5-4 with TRBJ2-5, with D hard to call. This CDR3 spans 16 amino acids. CDR1 is SGHNT, CDR2 YYREEE, per germline (reference sequence). The CDR3 DNA sequence: TGTACCAGCAGCTCACAATCTAGGGCGAACCAAGAGACCCAGTACTTC. Its protein product is CTSSSQSRANQETQYF.

This CDR3 is CASSFSTGFRPDTQYF. The CDR3 DNA is TGTGCCAGCAGCTTTTCGACAGGATTTCGACCAGATACGCAGTATTTT. This sequence joins TRBV7-9 and TRBJ2-3, with a tentative D call TRBD1 (6 bases). Germline CDR1 is SEHNR and CDR2 is FQNEAQ (reference sequence). The V gene lost 3 bases and the J gene lost 4 bases, with 17 bases spanning the gap. CDR3 length: 16 residues.

This clonotype came up a few times. This chain joins TRBV12-3 or TRBV12-4 and TRBJ1-4, with 7 bases identical to TRBD1. The length of the CDR3 is 14 residues. Germline trimming cut 4 bases from V and 4 bases from J; bases unmatched to any gene: 3. CDR3 loop: CASSSGQNNEKLFF. The DNA of the CDR3 is TGTGCCAGCAGTTCGGGACAGAATAATGAAAAACTGTTTTTT.

This chain connects TRBV20-1 to TRBJ2-3; D remains ambiguous. The CDR3 contains 14 residues. CDR1 is DFQATT, CDR2 SNEGSKA, per germline (reference sequence). Trimming removed 3 bases at V and 2 bases at J, with 12 bases between. As DNA, the CDR3 is TGCAGTGCTAGGATCTACTACCCCACAGATACGCAGTATTTT. Its translation is CSARIYYPTDTQYF.

CDR3 nucleotides: TGTGCCAGCAGTCCTCTGACGTACAATGAGCAGTTCTTC. This translates into CASSPLTYNEQFF. The chain employs TRBV27 and TRBJ2-1; no clear D gene. Per the germline V gene, CDR1 is MNHEY and CDR2 is SMNVEV (reference sequence). The CDR3 spans 13 residues. V was shortened by 5 bases and J by 4 bases, with 9 bases between the two germline ends.

This clonotype occurred a few times. V and J are TRBV20-1 and TRBJ2-1, with D perhaps matching TRBD2 (6 bases). Trimming cost V 6 bases and J 9 bases, with 21 bases left between them. CDR1 is DFQATT and CDR2 is SNEGSKA in the germline V gene (reference sequence). The CDR3 runs 14 residues. This CDR3 is CSALTGGSRSEQFF. The DNA of the CDR3 is TGCAGTGCCCTCACAGGAGGGTCGAGGTCTGAGCAGTTCTTC.

The rearrangement joins TRBV6-2 or TRBV6-3 to TRBJ2-7, with D perhaps matching TRBD1 (5 bases). This CDR3 is built from 14 residues. The germline V and J ends were trimmed by 2 bases and 0 bases, with 8 bases remaining between them. Germline-derived CDR1 and CDR2 are MNHEY and SVGEGT. The CDR3 DNA follows: TGTGCCAGCAGTTACGCACAGGACTCCTACGAGCAGTACGTC. It codes for CASSYAQDSYEQYV.

The chain combines TRBV5-1 with TRBJ1-1, with a tentative D call TRBD1 (6 bases). V was clipped by 6 bases and J by 0 bases, with 12 bases between them. The germline gives CDR1 SGHRS, CDR2 YFSETQ. The CDR3 has 14 amino acids. This chain's CDR3 is CASNRASMNTEAFF. CDR3 coding DNA: TGCGCCAGCAACAGGGCATCTATGAACACTGAAGCTTTCTTT.

This clonotype was counted ten times or more. The genes are TRBV6-5 and TRBJ2-7; 7 bases are a match to TRBD1. Trimming removed 0 bases from V and 7 bases from J; junction bases left unmatched: 3. Germline CDR1 is MNHEY and CDR2 is SVGAGI. The CDR3 is 13 amino acids. CDR3 residues: CASSYSTGWEQYF. In DNA, the CDR3 is TGTGCCAGCAGTTACTCGACAGGGTGGGAGCAGTACTTC.